Listed below are T cell receptor beta chains from one sample, sequenced in a study of blood T cells in healthy people across ages. TCRdb re-analysed the 5' RACE reads in MiXCR, keeping a single row per CDR3 protein. Of about 680,000 distinct CDR3 sequences listed, more than 40% are singletons. Specimen: blood. Receptors originate from a woman in her sixties or seventies in good health. Each CDR3 is given with its conserved first and last residue. Each record gives: CDR3 protein, CDR3 DNA, J gene, V gene, clone size, D gene. A D gene is named only where the DNA matches it firmly. Not all rows give a size; the values are once, few, many and, for expanded clones, a class.

CDR3 protein: CASSPQQGGKLFF; CDR3 DNA: TGTGCCAGCAGCCCCCAACAGGGTGGAAAACTGTTTTTT; J gene: TRBJ1-4; V gene: TRBV7-9; clone size: .; D gene: .
CDR3 protein: CASSPTGFAQYF; CDR3 DNA: TGTGCCAGCAGCCCGACAGGGTTCGCGCAGTACTTC; J gene: TRBJ2-5; V gene: TRBV6-6; clone size: .; D gene: TRBD1
CDR3 protein: CASSATPDRVGELFF; CDR3 DNA: TGTGCCAGCAGCGCTACTCCCGACAGGGTTGGGGAGCTGTTTTTT; J gene: TRBJ2-2; V gene: TRBV9; clone size: .; D gene: TRBD1
CDR3 protein: CATSEPQGETQYF; CDR3 DNA: TGTGCCACCAGTGAACCACAGGGAGAGACCCAGTACTTC; J gene: TRBJ2-5; V gene: TRBV24-1; clone size: .; D gene: .
CDR3 protein: CARGVTGELFF; CDR3 DNA: TGTGCCAGAGGGGTTACCGGGGAGCTGTTTTTT; J gene: TRBJ2-2; V gene: TRBV6-5; clone size: .; D gene: .
CDR3 protein: CAISDIGGRRNTEAFF; CDR3 DNA: TGTGCCATCAGTGATATAGGGGGCAGGAGGAACACTGAAGCTTTCTTT; J gene: TRBJ1-1; V gene: TRBV10-3; clone size: .; D gene: TRBD1
CDR3 protein: CASSQGTSGSDEQFF; CDR3 DNA: TGCGCCAGCAGCCAAGGCACTAGCGGGAGCGATGAGCAGTTCTTC; J gene: TRBJ2-1; V gene: TRBV4-3; clone size: .; D gene: TRBD2
CDR3 protein: CASSSLGGVDNIQYF; CDR3 DNA: TGTGCCAGCAGTTCCCTCGGGGGGGTGGATAACATTCAGTACTTC; J gene: TRBJ2-4; V gene: TRBV6-5; clone size: .; D gene: TRBD2
CDR3 protein: CSVEPDRIRGYTF; CDR3 DNA: TGCAGCGTTGAACCTGACAGGATTCGGGGCTACACCTTC; J gene: TRBJ1-2; V gene: TRBV29-1; clone size: .; D gene: .
CDR3 protein: CASSPRWDRAGANVLTF; CDR3 DNA: TGTGCCAGCAGTCCTCGCTGGGACAGGGCTGGGGCCAACGTCCTGACTTTC; J gene: TRBJ2-6; V gene: TRBV6-1; clone size: few; D gene: TRBD1
CDR3 protein: CNAPRGSEGYTF; CDR3 DNA: TGCAATGCTCCCCGAGGTTCGGAAGGCTACACCTTC; J gene: TRBJ1-2; V gene: TRBV20-1; clone size: .; D gene: .
CDR3 protein: CASRGQGAVYEQYF; CDR3 DNA: TGTGCCAGCAGGGGACAGGGGGCGGTTTACGAGCAGTACTTC; J gene: TRBJ2-7; V gene: TRBV7-9; clone size: .; D gene: TRBD1
CDR3 protein: CASSRGTEQGEQYF; CDR3 DNA: TGCGCCAGCAGTAGGGGGACAGAACAAGGCGAGCAGTACTTC; J gene: TRBJ2-7; V gene: TRBV5-1; clone size: .; D gene: TRBD1
CDR3 protein: CASSLGAVQYGYTF; CDR3 DNA: TGCGCCAGCAGCTTGGGGGCGGTCCAATATGGCTACACCTTC; J gene: TRBJ1-2; V gene: TRBV5-1; clone size: .; D gene: .
CDR3 protein: CASSPGTSSSKETQYF; CDR3 DNA: TGTGCCAGCAGCCCGGGAACTAGCTCTTCCAAAGAGACCCAGTACTTC; J gene: TRBJ2-5; V gene: TRBV7-9; clone size: .; D gene: .
CDR3 protein: CASSQGGSGETQYF; CDR3 DNA: TGCGCCAGCAGCCAAGGGGGGTCGGGAGAGACCCAGTACTTC; J gene: TRBJ2-5; V gene: TRBV4-1; clone size: .; D gene: .
CDR3 protein: CSAPSGGPQETQYF; CDR3 DNA: TGCAGTGCTCCCTCAGGGGGCCCCCAAGAGACCCAGTACTTC; J gene: TRBJ2-5; V gene: TRBV20-1; clone size: .; D gene: TRBD1
CDR3 protein: CASSQVVINEQFF; CDR3 DNA: TGTGCCAGCAGCCAAGTCGTCATCAATGAGCAGTTCTTC; J gene: TRBJ2-1; V gene: TRBV3-1; clone size: .; D gene: .
CDR3 protein: CASSSSGTAPYEQYF; CDR3 DNA: TGTGCCAGCAGTTCTTCCGGGACGGCCCCCTACGAGCAGTACTTC; J gene: TRBJ2-7; V gene: TRBV12-3/TRBV12-4; clone size: .; D gene: .
CDR3 protein: CSASRGQGGSPLHF; CDR3 DNA: TGCAGTGCTAGCCGGGGACAGGGGGGTTCACCCCTCCACTTT; J gene: TRBJ1-6; V gene: TRBV20-1; clone size: few; D gene: TRBD1
CDR3 protein: CASSQGAGIGSPLHF; CDR3 DNA: TGTGCCAGCAGTCAGGGGGCCGGGATTGGATCACCCCTCCACTTT; J gene: TRBJ1-6; V gene: TRBV27; clone size: .; D gene: TRBD1
CDR3 protein: CASSLATGRAGNEQFF; CDR3 DNA: TGTGCCAGCAGCTTGGCCACCGGGAGAGCGGGCAATGAGCAGTTCTTC; J gene: TRBJ2-1; V gene: TRBV7-9; clone size: .; D gene: .
CDR3 protein: CASSKGPGTGPSGANVLTF; CDR3 DNA: TGTGCCAGCAGCAAAGGCCCTGGGACAGGACCTTCTGGGGCCAACGTCCTGACTTTC; J gene: TRBJ2-6; V gene: TRBV21-1; clone size: .; D gene: .
CDR3 protein: CSVGLPGETRYF; CDR3 DNA: TGCAGCGTTGGGTTGCCCGGGGAGACCCGGTACTTC; J gene: TRBJ2-5; V gene: TRBV29-1; clone size: .; D gene: .
CDR3 protein: CASRNWGGRTGELFF; CDR3 DNA: TGTGCCAGCAGGAATTGGGGCGGGAGAACCGGGGAGCTGTTTTTT; J gene: TRBJ2-2; V gene: TRBV28; clone size: .; D gene: TRBD2
CDR3 protein: CSANTDPDTQYF; CDR3 DNA: TGCAGTGCAAACACGGATCCAGATACGCAGTATTTT; J gene: TRBJ2-3; V gene: TRBV20-1; clone size: .; D gene: .
CDR3 protein: CASSPAFLRTNYGYTF; CDR3 DNA: TGTGCCAGCAGCCCCGCTTTCCTGAGAACTAACTATGGCTACACCTTC; J gene: TRBJ1-2; V gene: TRBV7-2; clone size: few; D gene: .
CDR3 protein: CSARPGLGWQYF; CDR3 DNA: TGCAGTGCTAGGCCCGGACTGGGTTGGCAGTACTTC; J gene: TRBJ2-5; V gene: TRBV20-1; clone size: .; D gene: .
CDR3 protein: CASSSGTTSTNEKLFF; CDR3 DNA: TGTGCCAGCAGCTCCGGGACCACATCAACTAATGAAAAACTGTTTTTT; J gene: TRBJ1-4; V gene: TRBV7-9; clone size: many; D gene: .
CDR3 protein: CSARAPGLAGNEQFF; CDR3 DNA: TGCAGTGCTAGAGCACCGGGACTAGCGGGCAATGAGCAGTTCTTC; J gene: TRBJ2-1; V gene: TRBV20-1; clone size: .; D gene: TRBD2
CDR3 protein: CASSQSGGRSTEAFF; CDR3 DNA: TGCGCCAGCAGCCAATCGGGAGGCAGGTCCACTGAAGCTTTCTTT; J gene: TRBJ1-1; V gene: TRBV4-3; clone size: once; D gene: .
CDR3 protein: CASSPASSYNSPLHF; CDR3 DNA: TGTGCCAGCAGCCCCGCGAGCTCCTATAATTCACCCCTCCACTTT; J gene: TRBJ1-6; V gene: TRBV5-4; clone size: .; D gene: .